A selection of T cell receptor beta chains follows, all from one sample in a study of CD8 T cells in ankylosing spondylitis. TCRdb used MiXCR to reprocess the 5' RACE reads, holding one entry per CDR3 protein. The sample has about 250,000 distinct CDR3 sequences; 10% are singletons. Sequences were obtained from blood, either unsorted or a sorted T cell fraction (not recorded which). These receptors were taken from a male donor with ankylosing spondylitis or in good health (not recorded which). Each CDR3 is given with its conserved first and last residue. The D gene is left open where the match is weak. Only some rows state a clone size, as once, few, many or a class for expanded clones.

many	TRBV6-1	TRBD1	TRBJ1-2	TGTGCCAGCAAAAAGACAGGGGACGCTTATGGCTACACCTTC	CASKKTGDAYGYTF
many	TRBV12-3/TRBV12-4	NA	TRBJ2-3	TGTGCCAGCAGTTTAACCCCGGGGCCCAGGACAGATACGCAGTATTTT	CASSLTPGPRTDTQYF
few	TRBV6-2/TRBV6-3	NA	TRBJ2-3	TGTGCCAGCAGTTACCCGGGGACTCCAAATACGCAGTATTTT	CASSYPGTPNTQYF
many	TRBV12-3/TRBV12-4	TRBD1	TRBJ1-5	TGTGCCAGCAGTTCCACCTTAGATGAGGACAGGCTCAATCAGCCCCAGCATTTT	CASSSTLDEDRLNQPQHF
many	TRBV2	TRBD1	TRBJ1-1	TGTGCCAGCGACCGACAGGGGGCTGAAGCTTTCTTT	CASDRQGAEAFF
NA	TRBV12-3/TRBV12-4	TRBD2	TRBJ2-5	TGTGCCAGCAGTTTCGGCGGGGGTTACGCGACCCAGTACTTC	CASSFGGGYATQYF
many	TRBV12-3/TRBV12-4	NA	TRBJ1-4	TGTGCCAGCACCAGACTTCTGCAGGATGAAAAACTGTTTTTT	CASTRLLQDEKLFF
NA	TRBV12-3/TRBV12-4	TRBD1	TRBJ1-6	TGTGCCAGCAAGACAGGGCTGAGTGATTCACCCCTCCACTTT	CASKTGLSDSPLHF
many	TRBV20-1	NA	TRBJ2-5	TGCAGTGCTACCGGGACAGGGACTAGCGTTCAGACCCTGTACTTC	CSATGTGTSVQTLYF
many	TRBV20-1	TRBD2	TRBJ2-1	TGCAGTGCTAGACCCCCCGGTTCTGCGGGAGGGCCCCACAATGAGCAGTTCTTC	CSARPPGSAGGPHNEQFF
many	TRBV5-1	NA	TRBJ2-1	TGCGCCAGCAGCTTGGAGGGGCCGAGCTCCTACAATGAGCAGTTCTTC	CASSLEGPSSYNEQFF
many	TRBV25-1	TRBD2	TRBJ2-3	TGTGCCAGCTCAAGGACTAGCGGGAAGGGCACAGATACGCAGTATTTT	CASSRTSGKGTDTQYF
NA	TRBV29-1	TRBD2	TRBJ2-6	TGCAGCGTTGGGCAGGGAGGGACGGGGGCCAACGTCCTGACTTTC	CSVGQGGTGANVLTF
many	TRBV5-1	TRBD1	TRBJ1-4	TGCGCCAGCAGCTCGGGACAGGACGGTGAAAAACTGTTTTTT	CASSSGQDGEKLFF
few	TRBV4-1	NA	TRBJ1-1	TGCGCCAGCAGCCCCGGGCGGGTGGGGAACACTGAAGCTTTCTTT	CASSPGRVGNTEAFF
many	TRBV15	TRBD1	TRBJ2-2	TGTGCCACCAGCAGGGATGCGGGACAGGGATTCGCCGGGGAGCTGTTTTTT	CATSRDAGQGFAGELFF
few	TRBV20-1	NA	TRBJ1-5	TGCAGTGCTCTCAAGGGGTGGGGTTATAGCAATCAGCCCCAGCATTTT	CSALKGWGYSNQPQHF
many	TRBV20-1	NA	TRBJ2-7	TGCAGTGCCCGCCGGTCTGAGCTAGGCTACGAGCAGTACTTC	CSARRSELGYEQYF
few	TRBV12-3/TRBV12-4	NA	TRBJ2-1	TGTGCCAGCAGTTTAAGTTACTCCTACAATGAGCAGTTCTTC	CASSLSYSYNEQFF
few	TRBV3-1	NA	TRBJ2-3	TGTGCCAGCAGCCAAGATTCTAGGTCTAGCACAGATACGCAGTATTTT	CASSQDSRSSTDTQYF
few	TRBV30	NA	TRBJ1-1	TGTGCCTGGACCGTCGGGGGAGGGGCGCCGAACACTGAAGCTTTCTTT	CAWTVGGGAPNTEAFF
many	TRBV20-1	NA	TRBJ2-7	TGCAGTGCTAGAGATCTCGGGGGCAGCTCCTACGAGCAGTACTTC	CSARDLGGSSYEQYF
many	TRBV20-1	TRBD1	TRBJ2-5	TGCAGTGCTACGAGGGGACAGAAAGAGACCCAGTACTTC	CSATRGQKETQYF
many	TRBV5-1	NA	TRBJ2-1	TGCGCCAGCAGCTTGGCCAGGGGGGGGGCCCACAATGAGCAGTTCTTC	CASSLARGGAHNEQFF
many	TRBV20-1	NA	TRBJ2-4	TGCAGTGGATACGGAAAGCCCAAAAACATTCAGTACTTC	CSGYGKPKNIQYF
many	TRBV7-8	TRBD2	TRBJ2-3	TGTGCCAGCAGCTTCCTCCTAGCGGACCACCCAGTCGGGGATACGCAGTATTTT	CASSFLLADHPVGDTQYF
many	TRBV5-6	NA	TRBJ2-2	TGTGCCAGCAGCTTGGGGGGTAGTAACGACGGGGAGCTGTTTTTT	CASSLGGSNDGELFF